What follows are 4 T cell receptor beta chains derived from one specimen sequenced in a study of T cells after yellow fever vaccination. TCRdb processed the 5' RACE reads anew with MiXCR; each CDR3 protein has one entry. The table records about 350,000 distinct CDR3 sequences, roughly an eighth of them present only once. The sample consisted of CD4+ T cells sorted from PBMCs, taken 15 days after the yellow fever booster vaccination. These receptors came from a man between 18 and 35 years old who received the YFV17D yellow fever vaccine.

The J gene is TRBJ1-2, the V gene TRBV5-1; 9 bases are shared with TRBD1. Germline CDR1 SGHRS, CDR2 YFSETQ. The CDR3 is made up of 15 amino acids. V trimming: 4 bases; J trimming: 4 bases; junction bases outside the gene matches: 8. CDR3 sequence reads: CASSPQGAPTYGYTF. The CDR3 coding sequence is TGCGCCAGCAGCCCACAGGGGGCTCCGACCTATGGCTACACCTTC.

The chain joins TRBV7-9 to TRBJ2-3; 9 bases agree with TRBD1. V lost 5 bases, J lost 1 base, and 10 bases stayed unmatched. Germline CDR1 SEHNR, CDR2 FQNEAQ (reference sequence). CDR3 length equals 17 residues. The CDR3 region is CASSRLNRDRGTDTQYF. CDR3 DNA: TGTGCCAGCAGCCGACTTAACCGGGACAGGGGCACAGATACGCAGTATTTT.

This clonotype was recorded a few times. The gene calls are TRBV12-3 or TRBV12-4 and TRBJ1-1; D is possibly TRBD1 (6 bases). Trimming removed 5 bases from V and 0 bases from J, with 13 bases in between. The CDR3 is made up of 15 amino acids. CDR3 DNA: TGTGCCAGCAGTCGGGTAGGGGGAGTGAACACTGAAGCTTTCTTT. Translation gives CASSRVGGVNTEAFF.

The J gene is TRBJ2-2, the V gene TRBV12-3 or TRBV12-4, with D perhaps matching TRBD1 or TRBD2 (6 bases each). The CDR3 extends over 14 amino acids. V lost 5 bases and J lost 5, with 12 bases in between. The CDR3 DNA is TGTGCCAGCAGTGGGGGGCCGGAGACCGGGGAGCTGTTTTTT. This encodes CASSGGPETGELFF.